This T cell receptor (beta chain) was found in a study of blood T cell repertoires in COVID-19. The V gene end was trimmed by 2 bases and the J gene end by 7 bases; junction bases not matched to a gene: 13. The CDR3 is 18 residues long. The germline V gene encodes CDR1 SGHTA and CDR2 FQGNSA. The protocol was immunoSEQ multiplex PCR, while the TCRdb copy is restricted to in-frame clones and leaves out a portion. The table includes 45,000 to 65,000 clones, approximately 82% detected once. The chain uses TRBV7-2 and TRBJ1-6; 8 positions match TRBD1. The specimen was peripheral blood. The origin of this receptor is a man between 60 and 75 years old with acute or convalescent COVID-19. CDR3 in amino acids: CASSLFPRTGFRNSPLHF. The CDR3 bases are TGTGCCAGCAGCTTATTCCCCCGGACAGGGTTTAGGAATTCACCCCTCCACTTT.